This TCR beta chain was obtained from a study of cytomegalovirus exposure and HLA in healthy donors. Study-wide results and limits: In vitro assays verified that a few CMV-associated chains recognized CMV antigens specifically. There were some public TCRs occurring in many donors, but most TCR sequences were rare.

The data were produced by immunoSEQ multiplex PCR, yet TCRdb's version contains in-frame clones alone and is incomplete. The table records roughly 100,000 clones, 86% of them present only once. To note about this clone: The antigen is undetermined.

CDR1 and CDR2 from the germline V gene are SGHRS and YFSETQ. The CDR3 extends over 14 amino acids. Trimming cost V 0 bases and J 3 bases; bases outside gene matches: 2. This clonotype originated in a young woman in good health and CMV-seropositive. The chain recombines TRBV5-1 with TRBJ1-2; TRBD1 aligns across 7 bases. The sample comprised PBMCs. CDR3 residues: CASSLGQGYYGYTF. CDR3 in DNA: TGCGCCAGCAGCTTGGGACAGGGATACTATGGCTACACCTTC.